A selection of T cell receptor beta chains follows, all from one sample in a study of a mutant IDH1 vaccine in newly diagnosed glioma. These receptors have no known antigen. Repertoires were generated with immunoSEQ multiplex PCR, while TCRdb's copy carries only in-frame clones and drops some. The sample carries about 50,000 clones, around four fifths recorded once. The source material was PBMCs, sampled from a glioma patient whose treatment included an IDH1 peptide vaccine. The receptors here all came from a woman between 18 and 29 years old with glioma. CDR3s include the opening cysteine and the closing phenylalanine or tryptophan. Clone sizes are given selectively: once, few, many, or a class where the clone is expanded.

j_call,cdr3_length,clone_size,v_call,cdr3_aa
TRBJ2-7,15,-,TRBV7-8,CASSPEGFLYHEQYF
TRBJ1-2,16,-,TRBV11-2,CASSLEGRADNYGYTF
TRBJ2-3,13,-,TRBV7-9,CASSLDSTDTQYF
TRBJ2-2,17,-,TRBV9,CASSVAFRDRGSGELFF
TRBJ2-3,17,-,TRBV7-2,CASSRGSGGISGDTQYF
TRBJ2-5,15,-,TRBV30,CAWSLLGTPQETQYF
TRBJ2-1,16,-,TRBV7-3,CASSLSGGASKNEQFF
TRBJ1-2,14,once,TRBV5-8,CASISRSGFYGYTF
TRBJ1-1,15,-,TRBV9,CASSVDPGSDTEAFF
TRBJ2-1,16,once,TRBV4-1,CASSQEGTRSYNEQFF
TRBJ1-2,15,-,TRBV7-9,CASSLGDQTLDGYTF
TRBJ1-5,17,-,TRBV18,CASSSRRLQGKEQPQHF
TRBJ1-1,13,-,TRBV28,CASSSRPGTGAFF
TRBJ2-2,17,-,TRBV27,CASSTSGTIGNTGELFF
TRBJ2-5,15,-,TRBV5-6,CASSLAGQGQETQYF
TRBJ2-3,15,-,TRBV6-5,CASSSGLPRRDTQYF
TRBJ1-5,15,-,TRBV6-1,CASSEGTGGVQPQHF
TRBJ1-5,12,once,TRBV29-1,CSAGTGNQPQHF
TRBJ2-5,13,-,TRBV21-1,CASSPPLPETQYF
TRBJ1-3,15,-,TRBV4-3,CASSPGTASGNTIYF
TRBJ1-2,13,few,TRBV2,CASSPGLDYGYTF
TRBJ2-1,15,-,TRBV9,CASRNGTGFLNEQFF
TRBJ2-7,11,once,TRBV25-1,CASRRLYEQYF
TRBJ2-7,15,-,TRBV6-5,CASSQEGGSLYEQYF
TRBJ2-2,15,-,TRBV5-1,CASSLVMGPTGELFF
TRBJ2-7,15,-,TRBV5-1,CASSPLTGGLYEQYF